This T cell receptor (beta chain) comes out of a study of cytomegalovirus exposure and HLA in healthy donors. Whole-study findings and limits: In a later analysis, a missense DCLRE1C variant was linked to TCR beta V- and J-gene trimming.

Concerning this clone: Its target is not known.

13 Jbeta primers and 60 Vbeta primers were used for the PCR. Assay used: immunoSEQ multiplex PCR; TCRdb lists only in-frame clones, some missing. The table has around 160,000 clones, 75% to 80% seen once. CDR3 length equals 13 residues. Deletions cut 5 bases from V and 6 bases from J, with 8 bases between. Per germline, CDR1 SNHLY and CDR2 FYNNEI. Sample: PBMCs. The V call is TRBV2, the J call TRBJ1-6; D not resolved. This receptor was taken from a man aged 45-60 years in good health and CMV-seropositive. Here the CDR3 DNA reads TGTGCCAGCAGTCGGACTAGTAATTCACCCCTCCACTTT. Its translation is CASSRTSNSPLHF.